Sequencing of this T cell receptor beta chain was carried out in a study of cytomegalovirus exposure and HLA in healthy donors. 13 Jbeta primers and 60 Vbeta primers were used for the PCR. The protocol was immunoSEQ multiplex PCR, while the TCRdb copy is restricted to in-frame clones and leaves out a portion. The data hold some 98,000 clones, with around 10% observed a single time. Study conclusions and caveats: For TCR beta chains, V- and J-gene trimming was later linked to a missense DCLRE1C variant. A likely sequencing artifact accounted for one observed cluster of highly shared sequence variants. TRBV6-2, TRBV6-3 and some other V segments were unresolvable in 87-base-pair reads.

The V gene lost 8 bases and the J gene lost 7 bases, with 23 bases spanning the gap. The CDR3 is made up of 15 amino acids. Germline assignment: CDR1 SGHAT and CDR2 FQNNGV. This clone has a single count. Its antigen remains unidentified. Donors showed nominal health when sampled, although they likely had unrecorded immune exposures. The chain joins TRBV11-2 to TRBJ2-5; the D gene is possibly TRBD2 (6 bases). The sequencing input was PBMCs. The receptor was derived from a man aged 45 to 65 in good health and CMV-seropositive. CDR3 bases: TGTGCCAGCCGATTCGATGGGACTCCGGAAGCGACCCAGTACTTC. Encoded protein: CASRFDGTPEATQYF.